This T cell receptor beta chain stems from a study of shared clonotypes between healthy human individuals. As concerns this clone: The sample holds other DNA sequences that translate to the same CDR3.

Measured with immunoSEQ multiplex PCR; TCRdb has only the in-frame clones, and not every one. This table holds 950,000 to 1,100,000 clones, 70% to 80% found once. The CDR3 spans 13 residues. Trimming at V came to 6 bases and at J to 5 bases, leaving 6 bases not matched to a gene. Germline V gene sequence: CDR1 MDHEN, CDR2 SYDVKM. Sequencing was carried out using memory CD4+ T cells from PBMCs. The subset: CD45RA-negative fraction. This sequence originates from a man aged 18 to 29 in good health. Some clones in this sample may be carry-over from other donors' samples. The chain recombines TRBV28 with TRBJ2-7; 8 positions agree with TRBD1. CDR3 sequence reads: CASSPDRDHEQYF. In nucleotides, the CDR3 is TGTGCCAGCAGCCCGGACAGGGACCACGAGCAGTACTTC.